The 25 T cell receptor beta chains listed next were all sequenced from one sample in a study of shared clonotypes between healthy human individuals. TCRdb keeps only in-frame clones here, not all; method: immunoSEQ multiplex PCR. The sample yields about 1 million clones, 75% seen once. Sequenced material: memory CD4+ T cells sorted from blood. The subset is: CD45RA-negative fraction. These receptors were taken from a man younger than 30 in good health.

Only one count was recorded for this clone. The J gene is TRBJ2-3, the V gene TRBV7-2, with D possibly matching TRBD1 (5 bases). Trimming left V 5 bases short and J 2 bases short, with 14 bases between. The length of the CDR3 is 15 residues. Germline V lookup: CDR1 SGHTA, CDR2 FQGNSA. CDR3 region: CASSQRQFSTDTQYF. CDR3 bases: TGTGCCAGCAGCCAGAGACAGTTTTCCACAGATACGCAGTATTTT.

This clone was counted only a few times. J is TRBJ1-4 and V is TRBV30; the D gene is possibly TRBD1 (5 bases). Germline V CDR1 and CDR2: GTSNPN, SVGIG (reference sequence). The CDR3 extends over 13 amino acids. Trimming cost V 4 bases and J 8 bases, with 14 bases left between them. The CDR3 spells CAWKLGVQEKLFF. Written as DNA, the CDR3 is TGTGCCTGGAAATTGGGGGTGCAGGAAAAACTGTTTTTT.

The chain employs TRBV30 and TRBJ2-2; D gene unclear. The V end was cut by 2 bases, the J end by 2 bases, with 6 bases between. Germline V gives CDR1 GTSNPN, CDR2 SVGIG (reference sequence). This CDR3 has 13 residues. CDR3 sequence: CAWSRDNTGELFF. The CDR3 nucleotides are TGTGCCTGGAGTAGGGATAACACCGGGGAGCTGTTTTTT.

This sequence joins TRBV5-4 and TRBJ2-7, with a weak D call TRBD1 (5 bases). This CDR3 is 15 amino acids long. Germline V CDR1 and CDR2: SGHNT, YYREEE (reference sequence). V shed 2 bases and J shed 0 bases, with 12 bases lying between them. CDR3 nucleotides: TGTGCCAGCAGCTTTTTAGGGGTTAGCTCCTACGAGCAGTACTTC. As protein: CASSFLGVSSYEQYF.

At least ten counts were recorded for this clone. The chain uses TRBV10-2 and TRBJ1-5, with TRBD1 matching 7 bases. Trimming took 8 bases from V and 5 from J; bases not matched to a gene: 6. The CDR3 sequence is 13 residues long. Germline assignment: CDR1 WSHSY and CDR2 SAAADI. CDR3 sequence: CASGQVSDQPQHF. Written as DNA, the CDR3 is TGCGCCAGCGGACAGGTCTCGGATCAGCCCCAGCATTTT.

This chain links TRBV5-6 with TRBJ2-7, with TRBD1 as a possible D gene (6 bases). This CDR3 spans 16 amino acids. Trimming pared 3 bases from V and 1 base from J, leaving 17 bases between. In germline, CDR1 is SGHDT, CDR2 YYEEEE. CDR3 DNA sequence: TGTGCCAGCAGCTCCCCCCTAAAGGACAGATCCTACGAGCAGTACTTC. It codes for CASSSPLKDRSYEQYF. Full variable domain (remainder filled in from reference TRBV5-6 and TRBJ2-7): DAGVTQSPTHLIKTRGQQVTLRCSPKSGHDTVSWYQQALGQGPQFIFQYYEEEERQRGNFPDRFSGHQFPNYSSELNVNALLLGDSALYLCASSSPLKDRSYEQYFGPGTRLTVT.

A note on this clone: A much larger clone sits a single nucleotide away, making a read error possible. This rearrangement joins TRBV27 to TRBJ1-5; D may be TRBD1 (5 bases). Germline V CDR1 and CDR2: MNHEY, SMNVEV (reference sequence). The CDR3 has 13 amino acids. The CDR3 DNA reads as TGTGTCAGCAGTTCGCAGGGTCGTCAGCCCCAGCATTTT. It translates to CVSSSQGRQPQHF.

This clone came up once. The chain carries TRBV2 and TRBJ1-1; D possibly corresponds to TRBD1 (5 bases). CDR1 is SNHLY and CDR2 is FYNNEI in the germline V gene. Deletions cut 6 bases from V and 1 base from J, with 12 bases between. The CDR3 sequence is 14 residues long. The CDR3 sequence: CASRPRGGNTEAFF. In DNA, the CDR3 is TGTGCCAGCAGACCGCGCGGGGGGAACACTGAAGCTTTCTTT. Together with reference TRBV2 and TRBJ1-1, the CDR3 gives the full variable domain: EPEVTQTPSHQVTQMGQEVILRCVPISNHLYFYWYRQILGQKVEFLVSFYNNEISEKSEIFDDQFSVERPDGSNFTLKIRSTKLEDSAMYFCASRPRGGNTEAFFGQGTRLTVV.

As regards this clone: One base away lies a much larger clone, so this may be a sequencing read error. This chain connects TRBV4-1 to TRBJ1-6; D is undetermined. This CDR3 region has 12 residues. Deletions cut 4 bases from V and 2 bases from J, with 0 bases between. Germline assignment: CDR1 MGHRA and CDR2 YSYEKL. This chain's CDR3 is CASSPYNSPLHF. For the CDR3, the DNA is TGCGCCAGCAGCCCCTATAATTCACCCCTCCACTTT.

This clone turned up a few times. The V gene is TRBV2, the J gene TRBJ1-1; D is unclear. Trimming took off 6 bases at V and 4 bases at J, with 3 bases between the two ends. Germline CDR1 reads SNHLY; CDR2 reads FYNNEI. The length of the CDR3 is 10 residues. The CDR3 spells CASRSTEAFF. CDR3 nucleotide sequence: TGTGCCAGCAGGAGCACTGAAGCTTTCTTT.

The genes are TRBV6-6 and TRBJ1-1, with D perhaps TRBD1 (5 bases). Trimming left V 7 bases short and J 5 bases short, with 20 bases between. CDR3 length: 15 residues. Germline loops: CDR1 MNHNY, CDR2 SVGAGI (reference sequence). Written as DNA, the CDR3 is TGTGCCAGCATGGGGCTTTTAGGGAGGATAACTGAAGCTTTCTTT. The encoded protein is CASMGLLGRITEAFF.

The CDR3 region has the DNA TGTGCCAGCAGTTACGGGATACAGGGTGAGCAGTACTTC. Protein sequence: CASSYGIQGEQYF. The rearrangement joins TRBV6-5 to TRBJ2-7; D might be TRBD1 (6 bases). CDR1 is MNHEY and CDR2 is SVGAGI in the germline V gene. The ends were cut back, 2 bases at V and 7 bases at J, with 12 bases in the middle. This CDR3 is built from 13 residues.

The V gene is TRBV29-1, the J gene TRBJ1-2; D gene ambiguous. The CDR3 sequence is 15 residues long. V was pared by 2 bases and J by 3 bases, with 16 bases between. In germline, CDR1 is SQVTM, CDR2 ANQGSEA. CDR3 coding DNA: TGCAGCGTTGAATTAACGGAAGGGAGATACTATGGCTACACCTTC. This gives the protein CSVELTEGRYYGYTF.

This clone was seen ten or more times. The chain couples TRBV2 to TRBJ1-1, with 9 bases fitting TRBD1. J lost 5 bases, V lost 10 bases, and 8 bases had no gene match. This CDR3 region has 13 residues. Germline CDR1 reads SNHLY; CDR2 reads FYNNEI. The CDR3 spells CAIRTGVNTEAFF. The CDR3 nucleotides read TGTGCCATCCGGACAGGGGTAAATACTGAAGCTTTCTTT.

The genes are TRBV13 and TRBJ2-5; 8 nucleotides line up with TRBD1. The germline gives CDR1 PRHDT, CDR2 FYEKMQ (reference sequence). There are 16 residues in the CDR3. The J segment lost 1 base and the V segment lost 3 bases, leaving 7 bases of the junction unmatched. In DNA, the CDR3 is TGTGCCAGCAGCTTTGGCGACAGGGGCTCCCAAGAGACCCAGTACTTC. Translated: CASSFGDRGSQETQYF.

CDR3 loop: CASRAWTGRADTEAFF. For the CDR3, the DNA is TGTGCCAGCAGGGCTTGGACAGGGCGCGCGGACACTGAAGCTTTCTTT. The J gene is TRBJ1-1, the V gene TRBV5-4; 8 bases line up with TRBD1. The CDR3 length is 16 residues. Germline V gene lookup returns CDR1 SGHNT and CDR2 YYREEE (reference sequence). V lost 5 bases, J lost 3 bases, and 12 bases stayed unmatched.

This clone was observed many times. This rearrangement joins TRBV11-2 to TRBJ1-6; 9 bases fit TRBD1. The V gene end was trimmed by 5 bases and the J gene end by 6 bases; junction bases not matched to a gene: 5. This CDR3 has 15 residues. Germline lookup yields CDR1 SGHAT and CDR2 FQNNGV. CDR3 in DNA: TGTGCCAGCAGCATCGGGACAGGGAGTAATTCACCCCTCCACTTT. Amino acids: CASSIGTGSNSPLHF.

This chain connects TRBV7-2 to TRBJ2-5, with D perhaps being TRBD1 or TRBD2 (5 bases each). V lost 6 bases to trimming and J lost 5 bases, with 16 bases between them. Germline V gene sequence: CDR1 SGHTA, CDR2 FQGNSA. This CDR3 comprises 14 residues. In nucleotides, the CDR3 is TGTGCCAGCAGTTCTTCACTAGGGGAGGAGACCCAGTACTTC. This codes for CASSSSLGEETQYF.

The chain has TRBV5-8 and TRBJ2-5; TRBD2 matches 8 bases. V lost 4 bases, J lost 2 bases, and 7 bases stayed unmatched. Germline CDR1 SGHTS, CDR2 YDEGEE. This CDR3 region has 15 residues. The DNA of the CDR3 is TGTGCCAGCAGCCAGACCGGGACTAGTCAAGAGACCCAGTACTTC. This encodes CASSQTGTSQETQYF.

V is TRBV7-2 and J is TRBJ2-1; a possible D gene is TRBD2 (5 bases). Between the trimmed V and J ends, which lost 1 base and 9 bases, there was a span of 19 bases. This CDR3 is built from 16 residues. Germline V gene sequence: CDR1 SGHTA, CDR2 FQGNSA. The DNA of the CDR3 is TGTGCCAGCAGCTTAGACGGGGTGGTAATCCGGGGTGAGCAGTTCTTC. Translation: CASSLDGVVIRGEQFF.

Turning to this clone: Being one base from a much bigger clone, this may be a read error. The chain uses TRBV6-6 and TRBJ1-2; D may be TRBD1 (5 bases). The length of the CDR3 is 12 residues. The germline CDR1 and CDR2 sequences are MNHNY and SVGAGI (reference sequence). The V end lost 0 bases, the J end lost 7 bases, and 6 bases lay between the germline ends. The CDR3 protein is CASSYSGAGYTF. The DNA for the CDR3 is TGTGCCAGCAGTTACTCTGGGGCTGGCTACACCTTC.

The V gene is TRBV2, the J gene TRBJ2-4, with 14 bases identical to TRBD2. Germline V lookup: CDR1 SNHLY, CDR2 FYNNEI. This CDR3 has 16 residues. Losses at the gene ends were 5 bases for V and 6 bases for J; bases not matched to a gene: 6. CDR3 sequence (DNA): TGTGCCAGCAGTTCGTCGGGACTAGCGGGAGCAAACATTCAGTACTTC. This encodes CASSSSGLAGANIQYF.

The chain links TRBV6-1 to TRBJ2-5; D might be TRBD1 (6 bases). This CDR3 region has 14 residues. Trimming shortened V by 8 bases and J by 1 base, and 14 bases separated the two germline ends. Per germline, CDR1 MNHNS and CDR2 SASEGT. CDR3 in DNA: TGTGCCAGCTTCACCGGGACACCCCAAGAGACCCAGTACTTC. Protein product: CASFTGTPQETQYF.

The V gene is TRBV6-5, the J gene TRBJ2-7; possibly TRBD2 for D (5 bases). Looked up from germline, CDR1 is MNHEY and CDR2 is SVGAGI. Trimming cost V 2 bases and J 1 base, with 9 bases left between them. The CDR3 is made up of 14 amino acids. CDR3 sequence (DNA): TGTGCCAGCAGTTACGCCCGCGGGTCCTACGAGCAGTACTTC. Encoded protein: CASSYARGSYEQYF.

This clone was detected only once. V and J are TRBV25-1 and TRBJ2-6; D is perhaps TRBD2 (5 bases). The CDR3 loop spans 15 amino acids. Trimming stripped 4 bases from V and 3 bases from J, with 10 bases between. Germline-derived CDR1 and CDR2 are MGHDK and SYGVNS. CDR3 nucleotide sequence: TGTGCCAGCAGTGCGCCTCGGGGTGGGGCCAACGTCCTGACTTTC. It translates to CASSAPRGGANVLTF.